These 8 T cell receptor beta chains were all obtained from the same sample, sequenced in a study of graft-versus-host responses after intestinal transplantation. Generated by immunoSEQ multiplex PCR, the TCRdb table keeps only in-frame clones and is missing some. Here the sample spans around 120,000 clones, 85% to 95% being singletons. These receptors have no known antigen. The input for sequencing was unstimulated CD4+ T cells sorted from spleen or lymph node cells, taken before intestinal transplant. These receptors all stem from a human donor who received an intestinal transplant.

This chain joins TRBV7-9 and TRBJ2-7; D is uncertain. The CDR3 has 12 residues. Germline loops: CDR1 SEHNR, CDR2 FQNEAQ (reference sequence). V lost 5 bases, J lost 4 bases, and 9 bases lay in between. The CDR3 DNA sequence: TGTGCCAGCAGCGCGGACGAATACGAGCAGTACTTC. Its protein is CASSADEYEQYF.

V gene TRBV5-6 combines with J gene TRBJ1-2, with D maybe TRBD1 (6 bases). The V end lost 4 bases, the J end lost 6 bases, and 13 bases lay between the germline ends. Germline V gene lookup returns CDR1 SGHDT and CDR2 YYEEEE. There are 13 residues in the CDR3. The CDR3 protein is CASSPGDWDGYTF. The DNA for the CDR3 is TGTGCCAGCAGCCCAGGGGACTGGGATGGCTACACCTTC. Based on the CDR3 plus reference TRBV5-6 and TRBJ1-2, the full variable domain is DAGVTQSPTHLIKTRGQQVTLRCSPKSGHDTVSWYQQALGQGPQFIFQYYEEEERQRGNFPDRFSGHQFPNYSSELNVNALLLGDSALYLCASSPGDWDGYTFGSGTRLTVV.

CDR3 in amino acids: CASSLRSPPNTGELFF. Here the CDR3 DNA reads TGCGCCAGCAGCCTCAGATCCCCCCCGAACACCGGGGAGCTGTTTTTT. The chain couples TRBV5-1 to TRBJ2-2, with no clear D. CDR3 length: 16 amino acids. Germline-derived CDR1 and CDR2 are SGHRS and YFSETQ. The germline V and J ends were trimmed by 4 bases and 0 bases, with 13 bases remaining between them.

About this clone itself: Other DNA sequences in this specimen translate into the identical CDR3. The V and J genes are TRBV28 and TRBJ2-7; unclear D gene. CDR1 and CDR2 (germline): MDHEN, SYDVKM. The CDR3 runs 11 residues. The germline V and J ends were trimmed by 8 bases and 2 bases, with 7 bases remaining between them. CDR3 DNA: TGTGCCAGCTCTCTTACCTACGAGCAGTACTTC. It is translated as CASSLTYEQYF.

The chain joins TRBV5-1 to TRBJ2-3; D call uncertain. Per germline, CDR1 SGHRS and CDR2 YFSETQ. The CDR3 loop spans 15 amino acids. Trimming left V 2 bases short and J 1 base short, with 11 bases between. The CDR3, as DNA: TGCGCCAGCAGCTTCATAGAATCGGGCACAGATACGCAGTATTTT. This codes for CASSFIESGTDTQYF.

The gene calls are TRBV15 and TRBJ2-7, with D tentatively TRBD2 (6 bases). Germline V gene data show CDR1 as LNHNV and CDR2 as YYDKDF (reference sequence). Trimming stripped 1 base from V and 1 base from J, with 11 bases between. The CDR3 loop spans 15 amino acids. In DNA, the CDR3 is TGTGCCACCAGCAGAGGTTCGGGAGCTTCCTACGAGCAGTACTTC. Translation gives CATSRGSGASYEQYF.

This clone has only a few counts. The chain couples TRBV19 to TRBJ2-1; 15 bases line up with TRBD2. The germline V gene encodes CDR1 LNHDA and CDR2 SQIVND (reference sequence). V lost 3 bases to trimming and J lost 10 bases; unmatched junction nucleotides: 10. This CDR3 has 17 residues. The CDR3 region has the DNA TGTGCCAGTAGTATTCGGACTAGCGGGAGGGCCTGGTACGAGCAGTTCTTC. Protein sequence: CASSIRTSGRAWYEQFF.

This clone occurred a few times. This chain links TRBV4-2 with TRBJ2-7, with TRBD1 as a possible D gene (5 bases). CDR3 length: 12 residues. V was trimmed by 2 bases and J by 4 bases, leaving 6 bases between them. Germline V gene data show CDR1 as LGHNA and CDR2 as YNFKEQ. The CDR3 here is CASSQQGYEQYF. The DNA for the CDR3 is TGTGCCAGCAGCCAACAGGGTTACGAGCAGTACTTC.